The clone carrying this T cell receptor beta chain was detected many times. The sorting of naive CD8 T cells used the CD8+CD4-CCR7+CD45RA+ phenotype. Trimming shortened V by 3 bases and J by 4 bases, and 18 bases separated the two germline ends. CDR3 length equals 16 residues. Germline-derived CDR1 and CDR2 are MNHNS and SASEGT. The source of the sample is a study of molecular identifiers for immune sequencing clone quantification. TCRdb called the PCR reads again in MiXCR, with one record for every CDR3 protein. The data show around 460,000 distinct CDR3 sequences, roughly a fifth seen once. This sequence joins TRBV6-1 and TRBJ1-1, with D unclear. Sequencing was done on a sample of naive CD8+ T cells from blood, with Jurkat cell RNA spiked in. The subset was: FACS-sorted CD8+CD4-CCR7+CD45RA+ naive T cells. This clonotype was sampled from a human donor in good health. Some libraries in this study had Jurkat cell RNA spiked in. CDR3 loop: CASSDNSVIWATEAFF. CDR3 coding DNA: TGTGCCAGCAGTGACAATTCAGTCATTTGGGCCACTGAAGCTTTCTTT.